This note documents a single T cell receptor (beta chain) sequence. This receptor's antigen is unknown. Nothing much larger sits one base from this clone, and base qualities are not available. These data are taken from a study of cytomegalovirus exposure and HLA in healthy donors listed by TCRdb under 2017. Describing the broader study: A later analysis indicated that the 120 validation repertoires were generated on the platform also employed for the roughly 720 repertoires of the first cohort. The aim of the study was to test whether cataloging public T cell receptors could identify signatures of past pathogen exposure. A separate validation cohort of approximately 130 different subjects was used in addition to the 666-subject first cohort. To predict cytomegalovirus infection status, the study brought together high-throughput TCR immunosequencing, statistical association of individual TCRs with disease status, and machine learning. Results the study describes overall, beyond this receptor: In a later analysis, TCRs clustered in the first cohort were found to also tend to co-occur in the roughly 130 validation repertoires, with 85% to 95% of cluster scores above 0. A later analysis lacked HLA typing for the validation cohort, so it scored co-occurrence in that cohort across all 110 or so repertoires. It was suggested by the authors that the approach could potentially be generalized to other disease states and immunological phenotypes. In both the original and validation cohorts, the classifier was reported to diagnose cytomegalovirus status with high specificity and sensitivity. While some public TCRs were present in many individuals, most TCR sequences turned up only very rarely across donors. A total of roughly 160 TCR beta chains were listed by the study as associated with cytomegalovirus. In vitro tests confirmed that a few of the cytomegalovirus-associated TCR beta chains recognize cytomegalovirus antigens.

The junction shows trimming of 5 bases on V and 0 bases on J, and the gene matches do not reach 5 bases of it. The germline V gene (reference sequence) supplies CDR1 SEHNR and CDR2 FQNEAQ. Inclusive of the bounding cysteine and phenylalanine, the CDR3 is 17 residues long. Just the 51-base CDR3 DNA is kept, in frame starting at base 1. Receptor amplification or capture employed the immunoSEQ multiplex PCR assay. In the original analysis: A statistical classification framework was developed to diagnose cytomegalovirus status using the catalog of TCR beta chain sequences. Here the immuneACCESS table is served through TCRdb, limited to in-frame sequences with V and J called. Missing clones are a known gap in these copies; in checked studies unresolved V genes cover under half, and the rest lacks a known reason. V and J calls and clone size are given by that table; D and trimming were obtained from the DNA. The sample profile shows some 69,000 clones; 96% of them were found once. The ten largest clonotypes hold more than 4% of the sample.

The donors were included in the validation cohort of some 110 subjects, a group kept apart from the roughly 690-subject first cohort. The clonotype originates from a woman under 30 in good health and CMV-seropositive. The sequenced material came from PBMCs. The chain couples TRBV7-9 to TRBJ2-2, and 11 junction bases match TRBD1. The DNA sequence is as follows: TGTGCCAGCAGCCAAGGACAGGGGGCCACGAACACCGGGGAGCTGTTTTTT. Its translation reads: CASSQGQGATNTGELFF.